A selection of T cell receptor beta chains follows, all from one sample in a study of regulatory T cells in long-lasting Graves disease. TCRdb reprocessed the multiplex PCR reads via MiXCR and lists one record per CDR3 protein. The sample comprises over 500,000 distinct CDR3 sequences, under 20% of which are singletons, and about 20% rests with the top ten. The same specimen was also included in a second study, on T cells in Graves' hyperthyroidism and ophthalmopathy.

The source was peripheral blood mononuclear cells (PBMCs), collected at new diagnosis, from a patient treated with antithyroid drugs. These receptor sequences come from a young woman with Graves disease. Each CDR3 is given with its conserved first and last residue. The order of the fields is V gene, D gene, J gene, clone size, CDR3 protein, CDR3 DNA. A D gene is named only where the DNA matches it firmly. Size is stated for part of the rows, as once, few or many counts, or as a class when the clone is expanded.

V: TRBV27; D: NA; J: TRBJ1-2; size: many; CDR3: CASGAGPTYGYTF; DNA: TGTGCCAGCGGCGCCGGGCCGACCTATGGCTACACCTTC
V: TRBV2; D: TRBD1; J: TRBJ1-1; size: many; CDR3: CAGSGTGNTEAFF; DNA: TGTGCCGGCTCCGGGACAGGGAACACTGAAGCTTTCTTT
V: TRBV11-2; D: TRBD1; J: TRBJ2-5; size: NA; CDR3: CASSLDRGMETQYF; DNA: TGTGCCAGCAGCCTGGACAGGGGTATGGAGACCCAGTACTTC
V: TRBV7-8; D: TRBD2; J: TRBJ2-1; size: NA; CDR3: CASSPLAGVSEQFF; DNA: TGTGCCAGCAGCCCCCTAGCGGGAGTTAGTGAGCAGTTCTTC
V: TRBV5-1; D: TRBD2; J: TRBJ2-3; size: many; CDR3: CASSSSSGFLDTQYF; DNA: TGCGCCAGCAGCTCATCTAGCGGGTTTCTGGATACGCAGTATTTT
V: TRBV5-6; D: NA; J: TRBJ2-1; size: NA; CDR3: CASSLAFGEQFF; DNA: TGTGCCAGCAGCTTGGCTTTCGGTGAGCAGTTCTTC
V: TRBV7-2; D: NA; J: TRBJ2-7; size: NA; CDR3: CASSTFVVPEQYF; DNA: TGTGCCAGCAGCACCTTTGTCGTTCCGGAGCAGTACTTC
V: TRBV30; D: TRBD1; J: TRBJ1-1; size: NA; CDR3: CAWRIQGGTEAFF; DNA: TGTGCCTGGAGAATACAGGGGGGCACTGAAGCTTTCTTT
V: TRBV6-1; D: NA; J: TRBJ2-1; size: few; CDR3: CASTLWDLRSNEQFF; DNA: TGTGCCAGCACCCTTTGGGACTTGCGGTCCAATGAGCAGTTCTTC
V: TRBV12-3/TRBV12-4; D: NA; J: TRBJ1-1; size: many; CDR3: CASRTTEGRTEAFF; DNA: TGTGCCAGCAGGACGACCGAGGGGCGCACTGAAGCTTTCTTT
V: TRBV19; D: TRBD1; J: TRBJ1-5; size: few; CDR3: CASQDRDNQPQHF; DNA: TGTGCCAGTCAGGACAGGGACAATCAGCCCCAGCATTTT
V: TRBV29-1; D: NA; J: TRBJ1-1; size: NA; CDR3: CSVPPVEQGFAEAFF; DNA: TGCAGCGTGCCCCCGGTTGAACAGGGATTCGCTGAAGCTTTCTTT
V: TRBV28; D: TRBD2; J: TRBJ2-5; size: few; CDR3: CASSLPLAGETQYF; DNA: TGTGCCAGCAGTTTACCCTTAGCGGGCGAGACCCAGTACTTC
V: TRBV28; D: NA; J: TRBJ1-4; size: many; CDR3: CASSFQNGGFNEKLFF; DNA: TGTGCCAGCAGTTTCCAAAATGGAGGGTTTAATGAAAAACTGTTTTTT
V: TRBV7-9; D: NA; J: TRBJ1-3; size: few; CDR3: CAGSTGRDSGNTIYF; DNA: TGTGCCGGTTCGACAGGACGAGACTCTGGAAACACCATATATTTT
V: TRBV4-1; D: TRBD1; J: TRBJ2-1; size: NA; CDR3: CASSQPRDSSDEQFF; DNA: TGCGCCAGCAGCCAACCACGGGACAGTTCGGACGAGCAGTTCTTC
V: TRBV4-1; D: NA; J: TRBJ2-7; size: few; CDR3: CASSQQPYEQYF; DNA: TGCGCCAGCAGCCAACAGCCTTACGAGCAGTACTTC
V: TRBV24-1; D: NA; J: TRBJ2-3; size: NA; CDR3: CATSPDGTDTQYF; DNA: TGTGCCACCAGCCCGGACGGCACAGATACGCAGTATTTT
V: TRBV5-1; D: TRBD2; J: TRBJ2-7; size: many; CDR3: CASSAREGGEQYF; DNA: TGCGCCAGCAGCGCCCGGGAGGGGGGCGAGCAGTACTTC
V: TRBV5-5; D: NA; J: TRBJ1-1; size: few; CDR3: CASSLSLGVNTEAFF; DNA: TGTGCCAGCAGCTTAAGTTTAGGGGTGAACACTGAAGCTTTCTTT
V: TRBV6-5; D: NA; J: TRBJ1-6; size: many; CDR3: CASSYSTQQGRNSPLHF; DNA: TGTGCCAGCAGTTACTCAACTCAACAGGGTCGAAATTCACCCCTCCACTTT
V: TRBV28; D: NA; J: TRBJ1-1; size: many; CDR3: CASNSLFGRSMNTEAFF; DNA: TGTGCCAGCAACTCTCTTTTCGGACGGTCTATGAACACTGAAGCTTTCTTT
V: TRBV12-3/TRBV12-4; D: NA; J: TRBJ2-4; size: few; CDR3: CASSYGLTKNIQYF; DNA: TGTGCCAGCAGTTATGGACTGACCAAAAACATTCAGTACTTC
V: TRBV6-1; D: NA; J: TRBJ2-7; size: many; CDR3: CASNQGGVYEQYF; DNA: TGTGCCAGCAACCAGGGTGGAGTCTACGAGCAGTACTTC
V: TRBV14; D: NA; J: TRBJ1-3; size: NA; CDR3: CASSQLLLSGNTIYF; DNA: TGTGCCAGCAGCCAACTTCTTTTATCTGGAAACACCATATATTTT
V: TRBV9; D: NA; J: TRBJ1-5; size: NA; CDR3: CASSVGVGVNQPQHF; DNA: TGTGCCAGCAGCGTAGGAGTAGGGGTTAATCAGCCCCAGCATTTT
V: TRBV3-1; D: NA; J: TRBJ1-4; size: many; CDR3: CASSQESLGSSEKLFF; DNA: TGTGCCAGCAGCCAAGAAAGTCTCGGTTCTAGTGAAAAACTGTTTTTT
V: TRBV11-2; D: NA; J: TRBJ2-3; size: many; CDR3: CASSRLKGVGDTQYF; DNA: TGTGCCAGCAGCCGACTTAAGGGAGTTGGAGATACGCAGTATTTT